The rows below give T cell receptor beta chains drawn from one sample of a study of control samples from healthy donors and cancer patients. The protocol was immunoSEQ multiplex PCR, while the TCRdb copy is restricted to in-frame clones and leaves out a portion. This sample yields roughly 88,000 clones, of which roughly 93% are seen a single time; 8% belongs to the top ten. What was sequenced was blood. These receptors all stem from a man aged 18 to 29 in good health. Each CDR3 is given with its conserved first and last residue. The D gene is left open where the match is weak. Clone size is given for some rows only: seen once, a few or many times, or a class if the clone is expanded.

cdr3_length: 13
d_call: NA
v_call: TRBV6-2/TRBV6-3
j_call: TRBJ2-3
clone_size: NA
cdr3_aa: CASSYTLTDTQYF
cdr3_nt: TGTGCCAGCAGTTACACCCTCACAGATACGCAGTATTTT

cdr3_length: 10
d_call: NA
v_call: TRBV30
j_call: TRBJ1-1
clone_size: NA
cdr3_aa: CAWTDTEAFF
cdr3_nt: TGTGCCTGGACAGACACTGAAGCTTTCTTT

cdr3_length: 12
d_call: TRBD1
v_call: TRBV2
j_call: TRBJ2-7
clone_size: NA
cdr3_aa: CASRRTGPEQYF
cdr3_nt: TGTGCCAGCAGGAGGACAGGGCCCGAGCAGTACTTC

cdr3_length: 12
d_call: NA
v_call: TRBV27
j_call: TRBJ2-7
clone_size: NA
cdr3_aa: CASSAGTYEQYF
cdr3_nt: TGTGCCAGTTCGGCAGGGACCTACGAGCAGTACTTC

cdr3_length: 15
d_call: TRBD2
v_call: TRBV9
j_call: TRBJ2-1
clone_size: NA
cdr3_aa: CASSVEAGVYNEQFF
cdr3_nt: TGTGCCAGCAGCGTAGAAGCGGGGGTCTACAATGAGCAGTTCTTC

cdr3_length: 14
d_call: NA
v_call: TRBV10-3
j_call: TRBJ2-3
clone_size: NA
cdr3_aa: CAISEGGNTDTQYF
cdr3_nt: TGTGCCATCAGTGAGGGCGGGAACACAGATACGCAGTATTTT

cdr3_length: 17
d_call: TRBD1
v_call: TRBV4-2
j_call: TRBJ2-7
clone_size: NA
cdr3_aa: CASSPGNPGTGVYEQYF
cdr3_nt: TGTGCCAGCAGCCCAGGTAATCCCGGGACAGGGGTCTACGAGCAGTACTTC

cdr3_length: 13
d_call: NA
v_call: TRBV7-2
j_call: TRBJ1-5
clone_size: NA
cdr3_aa: CASSSQWGQPQHF
cdr3_nt: TGTGCCAGCAGCTCTCAATGGGGTCAGCCCCAGCATTTT

cdr3_length: 13
d_call: NA
v_call: TRBV7-2
j_call: TRBJ1-5
clone_size: NA
cdr3_aa: CASNSAPDQPQHF
cdr3_nt: TGTGCCAGCAATTCGGCACCAGATCAGCCCCAGCATTTT

cdr3_length: 14
d_call: NA
v_call: TRBV11-3
j_call: TRBJ2-3
clone_size: NA
cdr3_aa: CASSLDGDTDTQYF
cdr3_nt: TGTGCCAGCAGCTTAGACGGGGACACAGATACGCAGTATTTT

cdr3_length: 14
d_call: NA
v_call: TRBV30
j_call: TRBJ1-5
clone_size: NA
cdr3_aa: CAWKDRGSNQPQHF
cdr3_nt: TGTGCCTGGAAAGATCGGGGATCGAATCAGCCCCAGCATTTT

cdr3_length: 13
d_call: TRBD1
v_call: TRBV30
j_call: TRBJ1-1
clone_size: NA
cdr3_aa: CAIQQGPSTEAFF
cdr3_nt: TGTGCCATACAACAGGGGCCGAGCACTGAAGCTTTCTTT

cdr3_length: 12
d_call: TRBD1
v_call: TRBV30
j_call: TRBJ2-5
clone_size: NA
cdr3_aa: CAWATGWETQYF
cdr3_nt: TGTGCCTGGGCGACAGGGTGGGAGACCCAGTACTTC

cdr3_length: 14
d_call: TRBD1
v_call: TRBV7-3
j_call: TRBJ1-1
clone_size: NA
cdr3_aa: CASSFRGRDTEAFF
cdr3_nt: TGTGCCAGCAGCTTCAGGGGGCGGGACACTGAAGCTTTCTTT

cdr3_length: 14
d_call: NA
v_call: TRBV27
j_call: TRBJ1-1
clone_size: once
cdr3_aa: CASSLESRVGEAFF
cdr3_nt: TGTGCCAGCAGTTTGGAGTCGAGGGTAGGTGAAGCTTTCTTT

cdr3_length: 15
d_call: TRBD1
v_call: TRBV5-1
j_call: TRBJ1-1
clone_size: once
cdr3_aa: CASSPRTGPVTEAFF
cdr3_nt: TGCGCCAGCAGCCCTCGGACAGGGCCGGTAACTGAAGCTTTCTTT

cdr3_length: 14
d_call: NA
v_call: TRBV2
j_call: TRBJ1-2
clone_size: NA
cdr3_aa: CASTYSRTNYGYTF
cdr3_nt: TGTGCCAGCACCTACTCCCGGACTAACTATGGCTACACCTTC

cdr3_length: 16
d_call: NA
v_call: TRBV6-5
j_call: TRBJ1-2
clone_size: NA
cdr3_aa: CASSYHSKDYRKGYTF
cdr3_nt: TGTGCCAGCAGTTACCATTCAAAAGATTACAGGAAAGGCTACACCTTC

cdr3_length: 17
d_call: NA
v_call: TRBV3-1/TRBV3-2
j_call: TRBJ1-1
clone_size: NA
cdr3_aa: CASSQEQTARMNTEAFF
cdr3_nt: TGTGCCAGCAGCCAAGAGCAGACAGCTAGAATGAACACTGAAGCTTTCTTT

cdr3_length: 12
d_call: NA
v_call: TRBV10-1
j_call: TRBJ1-1
clone_size: NA
cdr3_aa: CASSESQGKAFF
cdr3_nt: TGCGCCAGCAGTGAGTCGCAGGGGAAAGCTTTCTTT

cdr3_length: 13
d_call: NA
v_call: TRBV3-1/TRBV3-2
j_call: TRBJ1-1
clone_size: NA
cdr3_aa: CATAQATGTEAFF
cdr3_nt: TGTGCCACCGCCCAGGCCACTGGCACTGAAGCTTTCTTT

cdr3_length: 12
d_call: NA
v_call: TRBV7-9
j_call: TRBJ1-2
clone_size: NA
cdr3_aa: CASSFTEDGYTF
cdr3_nt: TGTGCCAGCAGCTTTACGGAGGACGGCTACACCTTC

cdr3_length: 15
d_call: NA
v_call: TRBV7-9
j_call: TRBJ1-6
clone_size: NA
cdr3_aa: CASSLAGRADSPLHF
cdr3_nt: TGTGCCAGCAGCTTAGCGGGCAGAGCAGATTCACCCCTCCACTTT

cdr3_length: 17
d_call: NA
v_call: TRBV27
j_call: TRBJ2-1
clone_size: NA
cdr3_aa: CASSLSRQGSSYNEQFF
cdr3_nt: TGTGCCAGCAGTTTATCGCGGCAGGGTAGCTCCTACAATGAGCAGTTCTTC

cdr3_length: 13
d_call: NA
v_call: TRBV19
j_call: TRBJ2-5
clone_size: NA
cdr3_aa: CASSISREETQYF
cdr3_nt: TGTGCCAGTAGTATATCGCGGGAAGAGACCCAGTACTTC

cdr3_length: 16
d_call: NA
v_call: TRBV7-9
j_call: TRBJ1-5
clone_size: NA
cdr3_aa: CASASKIDSYNQPQHF
cdr3_nt: TGTGCCAGCGCGTCTAAGATTGACAGTTACAATCAGCCCCAGCATTTT

cdr3_length: 11
d_call: NA
v_call: TRBV19
j_call: TRBJ1-4
clone_size: NA
cdr3_aa: CASMSGEKLFF
cdr3_nt: TGTGCCAGTATGAGTGGGGAAAAACTGTTTTTT

cdr3_length: 15
d_call: TRBD1
v_call: TRBV7-9
j_call: TRBJ2-2
clone_size: NA
cdr3_aa: CASSLGTGAAGELFF
cdr3_nt: TGTGCCAGCAGCCTCGGGACAGGGGCGGCCGGGGAGCTGTTTTTT

cdr3_length: 15
d_call: TRBD1
v_call: TRBV30
j_call: TRBJ2-3
clone_size: NA
cdr3_aa: CAWRGQGASTDTQYF
cdr3_nt: TGTGCCTGGAGGGGACAGGGAGCTAGCACAGATACGCAGTATTTT

cdr3_length: 19
d_call: TRBD2
v_call: TRBV19
j_call: TRBJ2-1
clone_size: NA
cdr3_aa: CASSTPRLAGGPAYNEQFF
cdr3_nt: TGTGCCAGTAGTACTCCGAGACTAGCGGGAGGGCCCGCCTACAATGAGCAGTTCTTC

cdr3_length: 15
d_call: TRBD1
v_call: TRBV19
j_call: TRBJ2-6
clone_size: NA
cdr3_aa: CASSTGTAGANVLTF
cdr3_nt: TGTGCCAGTAGTACAGGGACAGCTGGGGCCAACGTCCTGACTTTC

cdr3_length: 12
d_call: NA
v_call: TRBV2
j_call: TRBJ1-5
clone_size: NA
cdr3_aa: CASRGSNQPQHF
cdr3_nt: TGTGCCAGCAGGGGAAGCAATCAGCCCCAGCATTTT

cdr3_length: 13
d_call: NA
v_call: TRBV5-8
j_call: TRBJ1-1
clone_size: NA
cdr3_aa: CASSLLRLTEAFF
cdr3_nt: TGTGCCAGCAGCTTGCTACGGCTCACTGAAGCTTTCTTT

cdr3_length: 14
d_call: NA
v_call: TRBV5-5
j_call: TRBJ2-1
clone_size: NA
cdr3_aa: CASSPHGGYNEQFF
cdr3_nt: TGTGCCAGCAGCCCCCACGGGGGTTACAATGAGCAGTTCTTC

cdr3_length: 15
d_call: NA
v_call: TRBV5-1
j_call: TRBJ1-2
clone_size: NA
cdr3_aa: CASRGSGANGYGYTF
cdr3_nt: TGCGCCAGCAGGGGTAGCGGAGCGAATGGCTATGGCTACACCTTC

cdr3_length: 16
d_call: NA
v_call: TRBV4-3
j_call: TRBJ2-1
clone_size: once
cdr3_aa: CASSQGVSGNNNEQFF
cdr3_nt: TGCGCCAGCAGCCAAGGTGTTAGCGGAAACAACAATGAGCAGTTCTTC

cdr3_length: 13
d_call: TRBD1
v_call: TRBV4-2
j_call: TRBJ1-6
clone_size: NA
cdr3_aa: CASRRDSNSPLHF
cdr3_nt: TGTGCCAGCAGAAGGGACAGTAATTCACCCCTCCACTTT

cdr3_length: 12
d_call: NA
v_call: TRBV15
j_call: TRBJ1-1
clone_size: NA
cdr3_aa: CATSRGGREAFF
cdr3_nt: TGTGCCACCAGCAGAGGGGGACGCGAAGCTTTCTTT

cdr3_length: 17
d_call: NA
v_call: TRBV3-1/TRBV3-2
j_call: TRBJ1-1
clone_size: NA
cdr3_aa: CASSQSLSGTPNTEAFF
cdr3_nt: TGTGCCAGCAGCCAATCACTCTCCGGGACACCAAACACTGAAGCTTTCTTT

cdr3_length: 13
d_call: NA
v_call: TRBV11-2
j_call: TRBJ2-3
clone_size: NA
cdr3_aa: CASSLDGTDTQYF
cdr3_nt: TGTGCCAGCAGCCTGGACGGGACAGATACGCAGTATTTT

cdr3_length: 16
d_call: TRBD1
v_call: TRBV27
j_call: TRBJ1-6
clone_size: NA
cdr3_aa: CASSQRQGQVYSPLHF
cdr3_nt: TGTGCCAGCAGTCAACGACAGGGACAGGTTTATTCACCCCTCCACTTT

cdr3_length: 16
d_call: NA
v_call: TRBV2
j_call: TRBJ2-4
clone_size: NA
cdr3_aa: CASSTLQGRAKNIQYF
cdr3_nt: TGTGCCAGCAGCACTTTACAGGGGAGGGCCAAAAACATTCAGTACTTC

cdr3_length: 16
d_call: NA
v_call: TRBV6-2/TRBV6-3
j_call: TRBJ1-5
clone_size: NA
cdr3_aa: CASSYSRGFQDQPQHF
cdr3_nt: TGTGCCAGCAGTTACTCGAGAGGGTTTCAGGATCAGCCCCAGCATTTT

cdr3_length: 12
d_call: NA
v_call: TRBV3-1/TRBV3-2
j_call: TRBJ2-7
clone_size: once
cdr3_aa: CASSSGGDEQYF
cdr3_nt: TGTGCCAGCAGCTCCGGGGGCGACGAGCAGTACTTC

cdr3_length: 19
d_call: NA
v_call: TRBV7-9
j_call: TRBJ1-6
clone_size: NA
cdr3_aa: CASSRVGLRPGSYNSPLHF
cdr3_nt: TGTGCCAGTAGTCGGGTAGGGCTTCGACCTGGCTCCTATAATTCACCCCTCCACTTT